The clone carrying this T cell receptor beta chain was seen many times. Its antigen is as yet unknown. The data belong to a study of early T cells in non-severe SARS-CoV-2 infection. Study summary: Alpha and beta chains were unpaired, from unsorted whole-blood bulk RNA. The study's findings and limits: VDJdb matching skewed toward anti-spike CD8 responses, missing private and CD4 specificities.

The germline V and J ends were trimmed by 5 bases and 5 bases, with 16 bases remaining between them. CDR1 is SEHNR and CDR2 is FQNEAQ in the germline V gene (reference sequence). This CDR3 is 16 amino acids long. Unique molecular identifiers tagged individual cDNA molecules. TCRdb analysed the 5' RACE reads with MiXCR anew, one entry per CDR3 protein. The data contain around 53,000 distinct CDR3 sequences, around 12% of them singletons. This TCR derives from an adult who was a healthcare worker with PCR-confirmed SARS-CoV-2 infection or an uninfected control (not recorded which). Specimen: whole blood, collected at baseline. The rearrangement uses TRBV7-9 and TRBJ1-6; no definite D call. Here the CDR3 reads CASSLPGSPDNSPLHF. CDR3 in DNA: TGTGCCAGCAGCCTGCCAGGATCTCCCGATAATTCACCCCTCCACTTT. The full variable domain, its missing parts supplied by reference TRBV7-9 and TRBJ1-6, is DTGVSQNPRHKITKRGQNVTFRCDPISEHNRLYWYRQTLGQGPEFLTYFQNEAQLEKSRLLSDRFSAERPKGSFSTLEIQRTEQGDSAMYLCASSLPGSPDNSPLHFGNGTRLTVT.